The 10 T cell receptor beta chains reported below all come from one sample, sequenced in a study of T-cell memory formation after mild COVID-19. TCRdb fed the 5' RACE reads into MiXCR, producing one record per CDR3 protein. Counted here are about 410,000 distinct CDR3 sequences, 23% occurring once; the ten biggest clones make up over 10%. Source material: PBMCs or a T cell subset sorted from them (not recorded which). These receptors all come from an adult woman who had mild COVID-19 (a few samples of this study predate the infection). Cell type and time point are not known.

This chain joins TRBV5-1 and TRBJ2-3, with 14 bases that match TRBD2. There are 17 residues in the CDR3. The germline V gene has CDR1 SGHRS and CDR2 YFSETQ. The junction had 6 bases not matched to a gene; V was cut back by 4 bases and J by 2 bases. CDR3 DNA: TGCGCCAGCAGCCCCGGGACTAGCGGGGGACTCACAGATACGCAGTATTTT. Encoded protein: CASSPGTSGGLTDTQYF. Full variable domain (rest looked up from reference TRBV5-1 and TRBJ2-3): KAGVTQTPRYLIKTRGQQVTLSCSPISGHRSVSWYQQTPGQGLQFLFEYFSETQRNKGNFPGRFSGRQFSNSRSEMNVSTLELGDSALYLCASSPGTSGGLTDTQYFGPGTRLTVL.

This chain connects TRBV29-1 to TRBJ2-1; D call uncertain. V lost 1 base to trimming and J lost 1 base, with 5 bases between them. Germline assignment: CDR1 SQVTM and CDR2 ANQGSEA. The CDR3 covers 13 residues. The CDR3 region has the DNA TGCAGCGTTGAAGGTACTTCCTACAATGAGCAGTTCTTC. Translating it yields CSVEGTSYNEQFF.

This chain connects TRBV29-1 to TRBJ2-7, with D possibly TRBD1 on 5 matching bases. CDR3 length: 15 amino acids. Trimming stripped 4 bases from V and 0 bases from J, with 16 bases between. Germline V lookup: CDR1 SQVTM, CDR2 ANQGSEA. The CDR3 sequence: CSVAGVTAYSYEQYF. CDR3 bases: TGCAGCGTTGCCGGAGTGACAGCGTACTCCTACGAGCAGTACTTC.

This clonotype was seen only a few times. This chain joins TRBV21-1 and TRBJ2-4; the table calls TRBD2, which could not be checked here. TRBV21-1 is assigned pseudogene status. The CDR3 has 18 amino acids. The CDR3 DNA sequence: TGTGCCAGCAGCAAAGCCTCGGCTCCGGGACTAGCGACGGACATTCAGTACTTC. Residues: CASSKASAPGLATDIQYF.

V gene TRBV3-1 combines with J gene TRBJ2-4; D perhaps matches TRBD2 (7 bases). Germline CDR1 and CDR2: LGHDT and YNNKEL (reference sequence). V was shortened by 4 bases and J by 6 bases, with 16 bases between the two germline ends. The CDR3 is 15 residues long. The CDR3 here is CASSRAGAMGNIQYF. The CDR3 DNA reads as TGTGCCAGCAGCCGGGCGGGGGCGATGGGAAACATTCAGTACTTC.

The genes are TRBV5-5 and TRBJ1-5, with a possible D match to TRBD1 (5 bases). Germline V CDR1 and CDR2: SGHKS, YYEKEE (reference sequence). With 4 bases removed from V and 0 bases from J, the gap between germline ends came to 14 bases. The CDR3 runs 16 residues. In nucleotides, the CDR3 is TGTGCCAGCAGCCCCATCGGGGGGGATAGCAATCAGCCCCAGCATTTT. Amino acids: CASSPIGGDSNQPQHF.

V is TRBV24-1 and J is TRBJ2-2; no definite D call. The germline V gene encodes CDR1 KGHDR and CDR2 SFDVKD. The V end was cut by 5 bases, the J end by 8 bases, with 11 bases between. This CDR3 contains 13 residues. The CDR3 DNA sequence: TGTGCCACCAGTGGTCCGAACCGGGGGGAGCTGTTTTTT. Translated, it gives CATSGPNRGELFF.

In its sample, this clonotype ranks as medium-sized. V usage is TRBV9 and J usage is TRBJ1-5; D not resolved. The V gene lost 1 base and the J gene lost 0 bases, with 11 bases spanning the gap. Per the germline V gene, CDR1 is SGDLS and CDR2 is YYNGEE. The CDR3 has 16 amino acids. Here the CDR3 reads CASSVPLPYSNQPQHF. Written as DNA, the CDR3 is TGTGCCAGCAGCGTACCCCTCCCTTATAGCAATCAGCCCCAGCATTTT.

This clonotype was seen a few times. The chain links TRBV20-1 to TRBJ2-1; a possible D gene is TRBD2 (6 bases). The V end was cut by 4 bases, the J end by 5 bases, with 15 bases between. The germline V gene has CDR1 DFQATT and CDR2 SNEGSKA (reference sequence). This CDR3 region has 14 residues. CDR3 nucleotide sequence: TGCAGTGCTATGGGCGGGAACCGCGACAATGAGCAGTTCTTC. Encoded protein: CSAMGGNRDNEQFF.

This clonotype was seen a handful of times. This chain links TRBV15 with TRBJ2-5; D unresolved. There are 12 residues in the CDR3. V dropped 3 bases and J dropped 5 bases, with 7 bases sitting between them. CDR1 and CDR2 (germline): LNHNV, YYDKDF (reference sequence). This CDR3 is CATSRGMETQYF. The CDR3 nucleotides read TGTGCCACCAGCAGGGGGATGGAGACCCAGTACTTC.